The T cell receptor beta chain under discussion was sequenced for a study of OX40 agonist ivuxolimab in advanced cancers. The V gene lost 1 base and the J gene lost 2 bases, with 8 bases spanning the gap. CDR3 length: 14 amino acids. CDR1 LNHDA and CDR2 SQIVND come from the germline V gene (reference sequence). The data were produced by immunoSEQ multiplex PCR, yet TCRdb's version contains in-frame clones alone and is incomplete. The data show 54,000 or so clones, roughly 84% seen once. J is TRBJ1-1 and V is TRBV19; unclear D gene. This sequence was found in an adult with an advanced solid tumor such as melanoma, head and neck, liver or kidney cancer. Sequenced material: CD4+ or CD8+ T cells sorted from blood, taken in a trial of the OX40 agonist ivuxolimab. DNA for the CDR3: TGTGCCAGTAGTATAGGCCCAGGTAACACTGAAGCTTTCTTT. It translates to CASSIGPGNTEAFF.